The rows below give T cell receptor beta chains drawn from one sample of a study of T-cell reconstitution after alpha-beta-depleted transplantation in children. TCRdb fed the PCR reads into MiXCR, producing one record per CDR3 protein. The table records hundreds of thousands of distinct CDR3 sequences, approximately 17% of them present only once. The source material was PBMCs from the stem cell graft donor, sampled from the stem cell graft. These receptors all stem from a human donor who donated a stem cell graft to a child with acute myeloid leukemia. The conserved cysteine and the conserved F or W are not part of the CDR3 here. Only some rows state a clone size, as once, few, many or a class for expanded clones.

j_call,clone_size,v_call,cdr3_aa
TRBJ1-1,many,TRBV23-1,ASHLLNTSNTEAF
TRBJ2-6,NA,TRBV7-2,ARLSGANVLT
TRBJ1-4,NA,TRBV20-1,SARDAPAGTNEKLF
TRBJ2-3,many,TRBV29-1,SVEDRGDGTDTQY
TRBJ1-6,many,TRBV12-3/TRBV12-4,ASRTGNSPLH
TRBJ2-1,NA,TRBV20-1,SPLSGTSGGRSYNEQF
TRBJ2-1,NA,TRBV7-2,ASSISGDLLNEQF
TRBJ2-3,many,TRBV20-1,SASGVGRGRTDTQY
TRBJ2-7,NA,TRBV7-2,ASSLGGTRRYEQY
TRBJ1-1,many,TRBV29-1,SVQGKDRVNTEAF
TRBJ2-3,many,TRBV20-1,SARAGGPTDTQY
TRBJ2-5,few,TRBV6-2/TRBV6-3,ASSYRISSQETQY
TRBJ2-5,many,TRBV20-1,SATGARETQY
TRBJ1-5,few,TRBV10-3,AISEGPPGQPQH
TRBJ2-5,many,TRBV29-1,SLRGQGETQY
TRBJ1-1,many,TRBV29-1,SVLSAGRVNTEAF
TRBJ2-3,few,TRBV5-1,ASSLDPSGGQKY
TRBJ1-6,many,TRBV20-1,SASKGSSYNSPLH
TRBJ2-7,few,TRBV5-6,ASSGPDRGKIVYEQY
TRBJ2-7,many,TRBV20-1,SARDKGFEQY
TRBJ2-1,NA,TRBV29-1,SVRPAAGGYNEQF
TRBJ2-7,few,TRBV7-2,ASSLGSQLAGYEQY
TRBJ2-5,few,TRBV4-1,ASSTLWGSETQY
TRBJ1-5,few,TRBV12-3/TRBV12-4,ASTDRGRGGNQPQH
TRBJ2-1,many,TRBV5-1,ASYRDSEQF
TRBJ1-1,NA,TRBV11-2,ASSPTRIGIPEAF
TRBJ2-2,NA,TRBV12-3/TRBV12-4,ASHSWTTNTGELF
TRBJ2-1,few,TRBV7-9,ASSLGVGTLSYNEQF
TRBJ2-1,NA,TRBV7-2,ASSSRSGGSYNEQF
TRBJ1-3,few,TRBV7-2,ASSPQTGAGNTIY
TRBJ2-7,NA,TRBV12-3/TRBV12-4,ASSFGGPEQY
TRBJ2-6,few,TRBV12-3/TRBV12-4,ASSLKTALDGANVLT
TRBJ1-2,NA,TRBV4-3,ASSQDSGEAHYGYT
TRBJ2-1,many,TRBV7-2,ASSFTANNEQF
TRBJ1-1,many,TRBV20-1,SARGGRGAF
TRBJ2-5,many,TRBV13,ASSIRQGLETQY
TRBJ2-5,NA,TRBV5-1,ASSLWRSRETETQY
TRBJ2-7,few,TRBV7-2,ASSLDGTSAYEQY
TRBJ1-1,NA,TRBV15,ATSSHGPLLPNTEAF
TRBJ2-7,NA,TRBV9,ASSPSPRAGPYEQY
TRBJ2-7,many,TRBV6-5,ASRTFGPDHEQY